This is a list of T cell receptor beta chains from one sample in a study of blood T cell repertoires in COVID-19. Libraries were prepared by immunoSEQ multiplex PCR; TCRdb keeps only in-frame clonotypes and omits some of them. The sample lists about 320,000 clones; 90% were seen once. Material for sequencing was PBMCs or T cells enriched from blood (not recorded which). These receptors were taken from a woman aged 30 to 39 who had been exposed to COVID-19. Both conserved end residues are part of each CDR3. The D gene is left open where the match is weak. Only part of the rows carry a size: once, few, many, or a class if the clone is expanded.

V gene	clone size	J gene	D gene	CDR3 DNA	CDR3 protein
TRBV4-1	-	TRBJ2-3	TRBD1	TGCGCCAGCAGCCCCCACTCTTTCAACAGGGGGCCTAGCACAGATACGCAGTATTTT	CASSPHSFNRGPSTDTQYF
TRBV19	-	TRBJ2-3	-	TGTGCCAGTCGTTCCGTAGGGGCAGGGTCCACAGATACGCAGTATTTT	CASRSVGAGSTDTQYF
TRBV6-5	-	TRBJ1-2	TRBD1	TGTGCCAGCAGTTACTCGGGGAGGACAGGGGGCCTTGGCTACACCTTC	CASSYSGRTGGLGYTF
TRBV9	-	TRBJ1-1	-	TGTGCCAGCACCCCAGGGGATCAGAGGGACACTGAAGCTTTCTTT	CASTPGDQRDTEAFF
TRBV12-5	-	TRBJ2-1	TRBD2	TGTGCTAGTGGTTCCCCTGGACTAGCGGGGAAGAGCTCCTACAATGAGCAGTTCTTC	CASGSPGLAGKSSYNEQFF
TRBV6-5	once	TRBJ2-2	-	TGTGCCAGCAGTTACTGGGGCAGTGACACCGGGGAGCTGTTTTTT	CASSYWGSDTGELFF
TRBV18	-	TRBJ1-3	-	TGTGCCAGCTCACCGGACACACACACCATATATTTT	CASSPDTHTIYF
TRBV29-1	once	TRBJ2-7	-	TGCAGCGTTGAAGATCGGGGAGGATCCTACGAGCAGTACTTC	CSVEDRGGSYEQYF
TRBV29-1	-	TRBJ1-1	-	TGCAGCGTTGACTACGGGAACACTGAAGCTTTCTTT	CSVDYGNTEAFF
TRBV12-1	-	TRBJ2-5	-	TGTGCCAGCAGCGGGAGGGAATACCAAGAGACCCAGTACTTC	CASSGREYQETQYF
TRBV4-2	-	TRBJ1-3	-	TGTGCCAGCAGCCAAGAGGACATATCAGGCACCATATATTTT	CASSQEDISGTIYF
TRBV4-1	-	TRBJ1-1	TRBD1	TGCGCCAGCAGCCGTGCGACAGGGGGCACTGAAGCTTTCTTT	CASSRATGGTEAFF
TRBV27	-	TRBJ1-1	TRBD1	TGTGCCAGCAGTACCCGGGACAGGGGCAAAACTGAAGCTTTCTTT	CASSTRDRGKTEAFF
TRBV30	once	TRBJ2-1	-	TGTGCCTGGACTGGCCAGTCGGGGAGGAATGAGCAGTTCTTC	CAWTGQSGRNEQFF
TRBV12-3/TRBV12-4	-	TRBJ1-2	-	TGTGCCAGCAGTTTGGAGGGGCAAATTGGCTACACCTTC	CASSLEGQIGYTF
TRBV5-6	-	TRBJ1-1	TRBD1	TGTGCCAGCAGCCCGGGACAGGGACGGACTGAAGCTTTCTTT	CASSPGQGRTEAFF
TRBV5-6	-	TRBJ2-1	TRBD1	TGTGCCAGCAGCCTAGGGGGCCCTCCGAGTGGCTACAATGAGCAGTTCTTC	CASSLGGPPSGYNEQFF
TRBV4-2	-	TRBJ2-7	-	TGTGCCAGCAGCCAAGTGACAGCCCAGGGGGAGCAGTACTTC	CASSQVTAQGEQYF
TRBV18	-	TRBJ1-2	-	TGTGCCAGCTCACCCCCCGGGGCGGGGTCCTATGGCTACACCTTC	CASSPPGAGSYGYTF
TRBV4-1	-	TRBJ2-7	-	TGCGCCAGCAGCTACGGACGGGGAGCCTCCTACGAGCAGTACTTC	CASSYGRGASYEQYF
TRBV7-9	-	TRBJ1-1	-	TGTGCCAGCAGCCCCCGTGAAGCTTTCTTT	CASSPREAFF
TRBV29-1	-	TRBJ2-1	-	TGCAGCGTTGAAAGGGGCCTCTCCTGGGGTGAGCAGTTCTTC	CSVERGLSWGEQFF
TRBV6-5	-	TRBJ2-3	-	TGTGCCAGCAGGAGAGGGGGAATAGAAGATACGCAGTATTTT	CASRRGGIEDTQYF
TRBV15	-	TRBJ1-1	-	TGTGCCACCAGCAGAGACGGGATCGAAGCTTTCTTT	CATSRDGIEAFF
TRBV6-5	-	TRBJ1-1	-	TGTGCCAGTAAGGACTGGAACACTGAAGCTTTCTTT	CASKDWNTEAFF
TRBV28	-	TRBJ2-1	-	TGTGCCAGCAGAAAAGAGGGCCCATATGAGCAGTTCTTC	CASRKEGPYEQFF
TRBV27	-	TRBJ1-6	TRBD1	TGTGCCAGCACTCTCGGGACAGTCTATAATTCACCCCTCCACTTT	CASTLGTVYNSPLHF
TRBV7-2	-	TRBJ1-1	-	TGTGCCAGCAGCTATCCCAACCGCCAGATGTTGAACACTGAAGCTTTCTTT	CASSYPNRQMLNTEAFF